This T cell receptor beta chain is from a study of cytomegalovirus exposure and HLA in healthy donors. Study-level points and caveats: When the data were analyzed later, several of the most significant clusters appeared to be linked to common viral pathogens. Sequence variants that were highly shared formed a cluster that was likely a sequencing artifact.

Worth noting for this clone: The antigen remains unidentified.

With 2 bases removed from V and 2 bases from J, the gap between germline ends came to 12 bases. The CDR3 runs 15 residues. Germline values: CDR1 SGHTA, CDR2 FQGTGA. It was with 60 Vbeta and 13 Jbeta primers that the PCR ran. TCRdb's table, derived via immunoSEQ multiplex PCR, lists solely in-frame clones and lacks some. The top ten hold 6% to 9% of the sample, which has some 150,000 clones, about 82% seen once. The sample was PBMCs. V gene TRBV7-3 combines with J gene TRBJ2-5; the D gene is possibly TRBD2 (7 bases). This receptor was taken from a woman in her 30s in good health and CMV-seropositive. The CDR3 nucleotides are TGTGCCAGCAGCTTATCGGGGGGCTATCAAGAGACCCAGTACTTC. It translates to CASSLSGGYQETQYF.